One and the same sample provided the 30 T cell receptor beta chains below, sequenced in a study of blood T cells in healthy people across ages. Primers used in a second PCR of about 6 to 11 cycles were a sample-barcoded 5' primer and a J-beta primer mix. TCRdb independently ran MiXCR on the 5' RACE reads; one entry per CDR3 protein. The table records approximately 1.5 million distinct CDR3 sequences, about 31% of them present only once. The sequenced material came from blood. These receptors originate from a woman in her twenties or thirties in good health.

The chain uses TRBV5-1 and TRBJ2-7; D gene ambiguous. The CDR3 totals 15 residues. Trimming removed 0 bases at V and 4 bases at J, with 14 bases between. CDR1 is SGHRS and CDR2 is YFSETQ in the germline V gene. CDR3 sequence (DNA): TGCGCCAGCAGCTTGGACTTAAACCCCCTTTACGAGCAGTACTTC. It encodes CASSLDLNPLYEQYF.

In its sample, this clonotype was seen a few times. This chain connects TRBV29-1 to TRBJ2-7; possibly TRBD2 for D (6 bases). The CDR3 consists of 15 residues. Trimming stripped 2 bases from V and 5 bases from J, with 19 bases between. Looked up from germline, CDR1 is SQVTM and CDR2 is ANQGSEA. The DNA of the CDR3 is TGCAGCGTTGAATTCGCCGCGGGAAGGAAGAACGAGCAGTACTTC. Translation: CSVEFAAGRKNEQYF.

The V call is TRBV4-1, the J call TRBJ2-2; TRBD2 matches at 10 bases. This CDR3 has 17 residues. V was pared by 4 bases and J by 3 bases, with 8 bases of the junction left unmatched. Germline lookup yields CDR1 MGHRA and CDR2 YSYEKL. DNA for the CDR3: TGCGCCAGCAGCCCTCTCCTAGCGGGGGTCCACACCGGGGAGCTGTTTTTT. Translated: CASSPLLAGVHTGELFF.

This clonotype was observed a handful of times. The chain uses TRBV5-6 and TRBJ2-3, with TRBD2 as a possible D gene (6 bases). Trimming removed 4 bases at V and 6 bases at J, with 18 bases between. The CDR3 is 15 amino acids. The germline V gene encodes CDR1 SGHDT and CDR2 YYEEEE. For the CDR3, the DNA is TGTGCCAGCAGCCCCCTGGGCCGGGGGATGGATACGCAGTATTTT. It encodes CASSPLGRGMDTQYF. The variable domain in full, with the rest retrieved from reference TRBV5-6 and TRBJ2-3, is DAGVTQSPTHLIKTRGQQVTLRCSPKSGHDTVSWYQQALGQGPQFIFQYYEEEERQRGNFPDRFSGHQFPNYSSELNVNALLLGDSALYLCASSPLGRGMDTQYFGPGTRLTVL.

Many counts were recorded for this clonotype. The V and J genes are TRBV24-1 and TRBJ2-1; TRBD1 matches 7 bases. Unmatched junction bases numbered 5, after V lost 4 bases and J lost 0 bases. The germline CDR1 and CDR2 sequences are KGHDR and SFDVKD. This CDR3 is 16 amino acids long. The CDR3 sequence: CATSDPQGSSYNEQFF. CDR3 in DNA: TGTGCCACCAGTGACCCACAGGGGAGCTCCTACAATGAGCAGTTCTTC.

This clonotype was seen a few times. The chain combines TRBV7-9 with TRBJ2-1, with 10 bases that match TRBD1. The trim removed 5 bases at V and 6 bases at J, leaving 4 bases unmatched. Germline values: CDR1 SEHNR, CDR2 FQNEAQ (reference sequence). This CDR3 spans 14 amino acids. CDR3 nucleotides: TGTGCCAGCAGCGGGACAGGGGAAGGCAATGAGCAGTTCTTC. Translating gives CASSGTGEGNEQFF. The full variable domain, with the rest looked up from reference TRBV7-9 and TRBJ2-1, is DTGVSQNPRHKITKRGQNVTFRCDPISEHNRLYWYRQTLGQGPEFLTYFQNEAQLEKSRLLSDRFSAERPKGSFSTLEIQRTEQGDSAMYLCASSGTGEGNEQFFGPGTRLTVL.

In its sample, this clonotype was seen many times. The chain has TRBV7-2 and TRBJ2-1; D not certain. V was clipped by 7 bases and J by 0 bases, with 13 bases between them. The CDR3 runs to 15 residues. Germline V CDR1 and CDR2: SGHTA, FQGNSA. DNA of the CDR3: TGTGCCAGCACCCACGTGGGTCCCTCCTACAATGAGCAGTTCTTC. Translated, it gives CASTHVGPSYNEQFF.

CDR3 in amino acids: CASSQEGTSAYEQYF. CDR3 nucleotides: TGCGCCAGCAGCCAAGAAGGGACTAGTGCCTACGAGCAGTACTTC. The rearrangement uses TRBV4-1 and TRBJ2-7; 8 nucleotides line up with TRBD2. Germline V CDR1 and CDR2: MGHRA, YSYEKL. V shed 0 bases and J 2 bases; nucleotides not matched to a gene: 3. The CDR3 runs 15 residues.

The chain recombines TRBV10-3 with TRBJ2-1; TRBD1 aligns across 8 bases. J lost 7 bases, V lost 4 bases, and 12 bases had no gene match. The CDR3 has 16 residues. Germline V gives CDR1 ENHRY, CDR2 SYGVKD. The CDR3 region has the DNA TGTGCCATCAGTGGTACGGACAGGGTGGGGAAGAATGAGCAGTTCTTC. Translation: CAISGTDRVGKNEQFF.

This clonotype has a handful of counts. The chain carries TRBV5-1 and TRBJ2-5; D is unresolved. The CDR3 runs to 15 residues. Trimming took 0 bases from V and 2 from J, leaving 11 bases between them. Germline assignment: CDR1 SGHRS and CDR2 YFSETQ. The CDR3 region is CASSLVLHPQETQYF. CDR3 sequence (DNA): TGCGCCAGCAGCTTGGTCCTCCACCCTCAAGAGACCCAGTACTTC.

This clonotype was picked up a small number of times. This chain uses TRBV4-2 with TRBJ2-3, with 9 bases fitting TRBD2. The J segment lost 4 bases and the V segment lost 0 bases, leaving 5 bases of the junction unmatched. CDR3 length: 16 residues. Germline CDR1 reads LGHNA; CDR2 reads YNFKEQ. For the CDR3, the DNA is TGTGCCAGCAGCCAAGATTTGCGGGGGGGCCCAGATACGCAGTATTTT. It specifies CASSQDLRGGPDTQYF.

In its sample, this clonotype was seen a few times. The chain links TRBV10-1 to TRBJ2-3; TRBD2 agrees at 9 bases. Per germline, CDR1 WNHNN and CDR2 SYGVQD (reference sequence). Trimming took 0 bases from V and 5 from J; bases not matched to a gene: 9. The CDR3 length is 17 residues. Here the CDR3 reads CASSESGSGGPLDTQYF. Here the CDR3 DNA reads TGCGCCAGCAGTGAGTCGGGAAGCGGGGGGCCGTTAGATACGCAGTATTTT.

The chain combines TRBV9 with TRBJ2-3; a possible D gene is TRBD2 (6 bases). V lost 0 bases to trimming and J lost 6 bases, with 11 bases between them. The CDR3 spans 14 residues. The germline V gene has CDR1 SGDLS and CDR2 YYNGEE. This chain's CDR3 is CASSVVGGLDTQYF. CDR3 bases: TGTGCCAGCAGCGTAGTTGGGGGGTTGGATACGCAGTATTTT.

V is TRBV7-2 and J is TRBJ2-3; D is undetermined. In germline, CDR1 is SGHTA, CDR2 FQGNSA. This CDR3 is 18 amino acids long. V was pared by 0 bases and J by 6 bases, with 22 bases between. The CDR3: CASSLAVGTTLLGDTQYF. CDR3 coding DNA: TGTGCCAGCAGCTTAGCGGTTGGCACAACGTTGTTAGGCGATACGCAGTATTTT.

CDR3 residues: CASKILGPTGVNEQFF. The CDR3 DNA sequence: TGTGCCAGCAAAATTCTCGGTCCGACTGGAGTCAATGAGCAGTTCTTC. The rearrangement uses TRBV27 and TRBJ2-1, with unresolved D. From germline, CDR1 is MNHEY and CDR2 SMNVEV (reference sequence). The CDR3 loop spans 16 amino acids. The germline V and J ends were trimmed by 7 bases and 6 bases, with 22 bases remaining between them.

The sample holds a few counts of this clonotype. The J gene is TRBJ2-1, the V gene TRBV9; 8 bases map to TRBD2. The CDR3 length is 16 residues. The V gene end was trimmed by 0 bases and the J gene end by 7 bases; junction bases not matched to a gene: 9. Germline V gene sequence: CDR1 SGDLS, CDR2 YYNGEE. This CDR3 is CASSVARRGGRNEQFF. In DNA, the CDR3 is TGTGCCAGCAGCGTAGCTCGACGGGGGGGCCGGAATGAGCAGTTCTTC.

A few counts support this clonotype. The chain employs TRBV20-1 and TRBJ1-4; tentatively, D is TRBD1 (6 bases). Germline V lookup: CDR1 DFQATT, CDR2 SNEGSKA (reference sequence). This CDR3 has 14 residues. V was trimmed by 0 bases and J by 3 bases, leaving 8 bases between them. Written as DNA, the CDR3 is TGCAGTGCTAGAGAGGGGGCAGCTAATGAAAAACTGTTTTTT. It translates to CSAREGAANEKLFF.

This clonotype came up once. The rearrangement uses TRBV18 and TRBJ1-1; weak D call: TRBD1 (5 bases). Germline lookup yields CDR1 KGHSH and CDR2 LQKENI. CDR3 length: 14 residues. V was pared by 4 bases and J by 1 base, with 10 bases between. CDR3 amino acids: CASSHGGTNTEAFF. The CDR3, as DNA: TGTGCCAGCTCACATGGGGGGACGAACACTGAAGCTTTCTTT.

The V call is TRBV10-3, the J call TRBJ2-5, with D unclear. Gene TRBJ2-7 matches the end of the DNA better, so the J call may be wrong. Germline V gene data show CDR1 as ENHRY and CDR2 as SYGVKD. The CDR3 contains 16 residues. CDR3 residues: CAISESPLRDSYEQYF. CDR3 coding DNA: TGTGCCATCAGTGAGTCCCCTCTAAGGGACTCCTACGAGCAGTACTTC.

A note on this clonotype: The junction differs from germline at one of its ends, possibly a read error. The J gene is TRBJ2-3, the V gene TRBV3-1; TRBD2 aligns across 10 bases. The CDR3 extends over 17 amino acids. Germline V gene data show CDR1 as LGHDT and CDR2 as YNNKEL (reference sequence). The CDR3 here is CASGQELTSGGTDTQYF. CDR3 in DNA: TGTGCCAGCGGCCAAGAGCTCACTAGCGGGGGCACAGATACGCAGTATTTT.

This clonotype turned up a few times. The rearrangement links TRBV6-4 to TRBJ2-3, with 8 bases aligning to TRBD2. CDR1 and CDR2 from the germline V gene are MRHNA and SNTAGT. There are 14 residues in the CDR3. J was trimmed by 6 bases and V by 7 bases; bases with no gene match: 9. The CDR3 DNA follows: TGTGCCAGCAAACCGGGACTAGGGGCGGATACGCAGTATTTT. Amino acids: CASKPGLGADTQYF.

CDR3 in amino acids: CASSTPRNTIYF. In DNA, the CDR3 is TGTGCCAGCAGCACCCCACGAAACACCATATATTTT. This chain links TRBV11-2 with TRBJ1-3; D gene uncertain. Germline V gives CDR1 SGHAT, CDR2 FQNNGV. Trimming took 5 bases from V and 5 from J, leaving 7 bases between them. The CDR3 has 12 amino acids.

V and J are TRBV5-5 and TRBJ1-6; D is unresolved. Per germline, CDR1 SGHKS and CDR2 YYEKEE (reference sequence). V was cut by 0 bases and J by 3 bases, with 10 bases left in between. This CDR3 has 16 amino acids. CDR3 sequence (DNA): TGTGCCAGCAGCTTGGATTTGCTTAGCTATAATTCACCCCTCCACTTT. Protein product: CASSLDLLSYNSPLHF.

This clonotype was found a few times. This rearrangement joins TRBV4-1 to TRBJ2-3; 12 positions match TRBD2. Germline CDR1 reads MGHRA; CDR2 reads YSYEKL. Trimming cost V 0 bases and J 9 bases; bases outside gene matches: 7. The CDR3 extends over 16 amino acids. The CDR3 loop reads CASSQELAGGGNTQYF. CDR3 nucleotides: TGCGCCAGCAGCCAAGAACTAGCGGGGGGAGGGAACACGCAGTATTTT.

The chain carries TRBV27 and TRBJ2-1; 9 bases align to TRBD2. V lost 5 bases to trimming and J lost 7 bases; unmatched junction nucleotides: 9. Germline-derived CDR1 and CDR2 are MNHEY and SMNVEV (reference sequence). The CDR3 sequence is 15 residues long. CDR3 residues: CASSTGVAGVNEQFF. CDR3 nucleotides: TGTGCCAGCAGTACTGGTGTAGCGGGAGTGAATGAGCAGTTCTTC.

The rearrangement joins TRBV12-3 or TRBV12-4 to TRBJ2-3, with 13 nucleotides matching TRBD2. The ends lost 5 bases at V and 11 bases at J; junction bases unmatched: 13. This CDR3 region has 16 residues. For the CDR3, the DNA is TGTGCCAGCAGTCCCCGGACTAGCGGGGGCACAGATGTGCAGTATTTT. Translation gives CASSPRTSGGTDVQYF.

This clonotype has more than one count but fewer than ten. The chain uses TRBV30 and TRBJ2-4; TRBD1 agrees at 7 bases. Germline V gene lookup returns CDR1 GTSNPN and CDR2 SVGIG (reference sequence). The CDR3 has 14 amino acids. Trimming took 3 bases from V and 13 from J; bases not matched to a gene: 15. CDR3 in amino acids: CAWRNDRVGLRQYF. CDR3 nucleotide sequence: TGTGCCTGGAGAAACGACAGGGTAGGTCTTCGCCAGTACTTC.

The gene calls are TRBV2 and TRBJ2-5; D not certain. CDR1 and CDR2 from the germline V gene are SNHLY and FYNNEI. V was trimmed by 6 bases and J by 5 bases, leaving 16 bases between them. The CDR3 contains 14 residues. The CDR3 protein is CASRQRASQETQYF. The CDR3 nucleotides read TGTGCCAGCAGGCAACGAGCTAGTCAGGAGACCCAGTACTTC.

This clonotype was observed a few times. The chain carries TRBV5-1 and TRBJ2-3, with 10 positions matching TRBD2. Trimming cost V 1 base and J 1 base; bases outside gene matches: 12. The germline V gene encodes CDR1 SGHRS and CDR2 YFSETQ. This CDR3 region has 19 residues. The CDR3 sequence is CASSLPAAGGPGGTDTQYF. In DNA, the CDR3 is TGCGCCAGCAGCTTGCCCGCAGCGGGAGGGCCCGGCGGCACAGATACGCAGTATTTT.

The chain has TRBV6-1 and TRBJ2-3; D unclear. V was clipped by 2 bases and J by 11 bases, with 11 bases between them. Germline lookup yields CDR1 MNHNS and CDR2 SASEGT. This CDR3 region has 12 residues. The CDR3 region has the DNA TGTGCCAGCAGTGAAACAGCAGTGGGGCAGTATTTT. It codes for CASSETAVGQYF.